These 16 T cell receptor beta chains were sequenced from one sample in a study of shared clonotypes between healthy human individuals. Only in-frame clones appear in the TCRdb table, and some are missing; sequencing was by immunoSEQ multiplex PCR. The table lists a few million clones, around 93% of them singletons. The naive CD8 population came from CD45RO-negative cells selected for CCR7, without terminally differentiated effector memory CD45RA+ cells. Input material: naive CD8+ T cells from PBMCs. All receptors come from a man aged 18 to 35 in good health. Some clones in this sample may be carry-over from other donors' samples.

The chain is built from TRBV7-9 and TRBJ2-2, with 11 nucleotides matching TRBD2. Germline V gene sequence: CDR1 SEHNR, CDR2 FQNEAQ (reference sequence). The length of the CDR3 is 17 residues. Unmatched junction bases numbered 4, after V lost 4 bases and J lost 0 bases. CDR3 loop: CASSYGLAGSNTGELFF. CDR3 sequence (DNA): TGTGCCAGCAGCTATGGACTAGCGGGCTCGAACACCGGGGAGCTGTTTTTT. The whole variable domain, filled in from reference TRBV7-9 and TRBJ2-2, reads DTGVSQNPRHKITKRGQNVTFRCDPISEHNRLYWYRQTLGQGPEFLTYFQNEAQLEKSRLLSDRFSAERPKGSFSTLEIQRTEQGDSAMYLCASSYGLAGSNTGELFFGEGSRLTVL.

The chain recombines TRBV19 with TRBJ2-1; D remains unclear. This CDR3 is 13 amino acids long. Germline CDR1 LNHDA, CDR2 SQIVND (reference sequence). The ends were cut back, 10 bases at V and 4 bases at J, with 14 bases in the middle. CDR3 region: CATGASFYNEQFF. The DNA of the CDR3 is TGTGCCACCGGTGCATCATTTTACAATGAGCAGTTCTTC.

V and J are TRBV5-6 and TRBJ2-2; D perhaps matches TRBD1 (6 bases). V lost 3 bases, J lost 0 bases, and 9 bases lay in between. This CDR3 has 15 amino acids. In germline, CDR1 is SGHDT, CDR2 YYEEEE. Written as DNA, the CDR3 is TGTGCCAGCAGCTGGTACAGGGCGAACACCGGGGAGCTGTTTTTT. Amino acids: CASSWYRANTGELFF.

V gene TRBV29-1 combines with J gene TRBJ2-1; D uncertain. V lost 5 bases to trimming and J lost 0 bases, with 11 bases between them. Germline-derived CDR1 and CDR2 are SQVTM and ANQGSEA. The CDR3 is 14 amino acids. The CDR3 nucleotides read TGCAGCGTTAGACTTCAGAGCTCCTACAATGAGCAGTTCTTC. Its translation is CSVRLQSSYNEQFF.

The chain combines TRBV4-1 with TRBJ2-5, with D maybe TRBD2 (6 bases). The V end lost 3 bases, the J end lost 5 bases, and 16 bases lay between the germline ends. Germline lookup yields CDR1 MGHRA and CDR2 YSYEKL. The CDR3 is 15 residues long. The CDR3 is CASSHPGARGETQYF. The CDR3 bases are TGCGCCAGCAGCCACCCCGGGGCCCGGGGGGAGACCCAGTACTTC.

J is TRBJ2-7 and V is TRBV6-1, with TRBD2 matching 11 bases. The CDR3 is made up of 15 amino acids. J was trimmed by 7 bases and V by 7 bases; bases with no gene match: 12. Germline V gives CDR1 MNHNS, CDR2 SASEGT. In DNA, the CDR3 is TGTGCCAGCATCAGAATAGCGGGAGGGCCGGGTGAGCAGTACTTC. Protein product: CASIRIAGGPGEQYF.

The CDR3 DNA reads TGTGCCAGCAGTTTGTCCGGGTTTACACGCTCTGGGGCCAACGTCCTGACTTTC. This translates into CASSLSGFTRSGANVLTF. The chain uses TRBV27 and TRBJ2-6, with no clear D. The CDR3 extends over 18 amino acids. Trimming cost V 3 bases and J 0 bases, with 15 bases left between them. Germline CDR1 reads MNHEY; CDR2 reads SMNVEV (reference sequence). Based on the CDR3 plus reference TRBV27 and TRBJ2-6, the full variable domain is EAQVTQNPRYLITVTGKKLTVTCSQNMNHEYMSWYRQDPGLGLRQIYYSMNVEVTDKGDVPEGYKVSRKEKRNFPLILESPSPNQTSLYFCASSLSGFTRSGANVLTFGAGSRLTVL.

The rearrangement uses TRBV4-3 and TRBJ1-1; the D is unclear. Germline V gives CDR1 LGHNA, CDR2 YSLEER. Trimming pared 0 bases from V and 5 bases from J, leaving 16 bases between. CDR3 length: 16 residues. CDR3 in amino acids: CASSQDYRLGWTEAFF. CDR3 nucleotide sequence: TGCGCCAGCAGCCAAGATTACCGCCTTGGTTGGACTGAAGCTTTCTTT.

The chain links TRBV6-5 to TRBJ1-5, with a possible D match to TRBD1 (6 bases). Deletions cut 4 bases from V and 5 bases from J, with 12 bases between. This CDR3 is built from 14 residues. Looked up from germline, CDR1 is MNHEY and CDR2 is SVGAGI. Written as DNA, the CDR3 is TGTGCCAGCAGTTTAAGGACAGAACATCAGCCCCAGCATTTT. Translated: CASSLRTEHQPQHF.

This sequence joins TRBV28 and TRBJ2-5; no reliable D call. CDR1 and CDR2 (germline): MDHEN, SYDVKM. This CDR3 region has 13 residues. The germline V and J ends were trimmed by 2 bases and 3 bases, with 7 bases remaining between them. The CDR3 bases are TGTGCCAGCAGTTTAGGGTCAGAAGAGACCCAGTACTTC. Its translation is CASSLGSEETQYF.

The chain carries TRBV15 and TRBJ1-4; 9 nucleotides agree with TRBD1. In germline, CDR1 is LNHNV, CDR2 YYDKDF (reference sequence). J gave up 8 bases and V 5 bases, and 9 bases lay outside the gene matches. This CDR3 spans 15 amino acids. This CDR3 reads CATSARDRAVEKLFF. In DNA form, the CDR3 reads TGTGCCACCAGCGCCCGGGACAGGGCGGTGGAAAAACTGTTTTTT.

CDR3 sequence reads: CSVGERYSYNEQFF. CDR3 nucleotides: TGCAGCGTTGGAGAGCGGTACTCCTACAATGAGCAGTTCTTC. This chain uses TRBV29-1 with TRBJ2-1; tentatively, D is TRBD2 (5 bases). Deletions cut 4 bases from V and 0 bases from J, with 10 bases between. The CDR3 is made up of 14 amino acids. Germline CDR1 and CDR2: SQVTM and ANQGSEA.

This clone showed up just once. The V and J genes are TRBV6-6 and TRBJ2-1, with unresolved D. Germline lookup yields CDR1 MNHNY and CDR2 SVGAGI (reference sequence). CDR3 length equals 15 residues. Trimming stripped 2 bases from V and 0 bases from J, with 8 bases between. CDR3 in DNA: TGTGCCAGCAGTTACCCGGAAAGCTCCTACAATGAGCAGTTCTTC. It specifies CASSYPESSYNEQFF.

Comment on this clone: Being one base from a much bigger clone, this may be a read error. V is TRBV7-9 and J is TRBJ2-7, with D possibly called TRBD1 or TRBD2 (5 bases each). Deletions cut 6 bases from V and 6 bases from J, with 12 bases between. This CDR3 spans 12 amino acids. Germline loops: CDR1 SEHNR, CDR2 FQNEAQ (reference sequence). The CDR3 nucleotides read TGTGCCAGCAGGGACCGGGGCTTCGAGCAGTACTTC. As protein: CASRDRGFEQYF.

This clone was seen only once. The chain is built from TRBV10-3 and TRBJ2-5; weak D call: TRBD2 (6 bases). There are 13 residues in the CDR3. Per germline, CDR1 ENHRY and CDR2 SYGVKD. Deletions cut 7 bases from V and 0 bases from J, with 9 bases between. The CDR3 is CAITTGDQETQYF. CDR3 nucleotide sequence: TGTGCCATCACTACGGGGGACCAAGAGACCCAGTACTTC.

The chain carries TRBV10-1 and TRBJ2-2; 14 positions match TRBD2. Germline V gene lookup returns CDR1 WNHNN and CDR2 SYGVQD (reference sequence). The length of the CDR3 is 18 residues. The ends lost 2 bases at V and 6 bases at J; junction bases unmatched: 8. The CDR3 here is CASSEGTSGSPFAGELFF. The CDR3 DNA follows: TGCGCCAGCAGTGAGGGGACTAGCGGGAGCCCCTTTGCCGGGGAGCTGTTTTTT.